This T cell receptor (beta chain) was sequenced during a study of beta chain features in type 1 diabetes. Study background: What patients shared with healthy donors was a similar profile of age, gender and cell yields. Study conclusions and caveats: Across all four CD4+ subsets, people with type 1 diabetes showed modestly shorter TCRB CDR3s.

Expressed TCRB transcripts were sequenced because the isolated RNA had all been reverse transcribed beforehand. Produced via immunoSEQ multiplex PCR; TCRdb's table is partial and in-frame only. Of 250,000 to 350,000 clones in the sample, more than 13% are singletons; the top ten hold 0.017%. This CDR3 is built from 16 residues. The germline gives CDR1 SEHNR, CDR2 FQNEAQ (reference sequence). Trimming removed 5 bases from V and 3 bases from J; junction bases left unmatched: 8. This clone was observed a few times. The target antigen is unknown. The chain couples TRBV7-9 to TRBJ2-2, with 8 nucleotides matching TRBD2. Sequencing used naive CD4+ T cells from blood. This receptor was taken from a man aged 30 to 39 with type 1 diabetes. In DNA form, the CDR3 reads TGTGCCAGCAGCCCGCTGACGGGAGGGTACACCGGGGAGCTGTTTTTT. It yields the protein CASSPLTGGYTGELFF.